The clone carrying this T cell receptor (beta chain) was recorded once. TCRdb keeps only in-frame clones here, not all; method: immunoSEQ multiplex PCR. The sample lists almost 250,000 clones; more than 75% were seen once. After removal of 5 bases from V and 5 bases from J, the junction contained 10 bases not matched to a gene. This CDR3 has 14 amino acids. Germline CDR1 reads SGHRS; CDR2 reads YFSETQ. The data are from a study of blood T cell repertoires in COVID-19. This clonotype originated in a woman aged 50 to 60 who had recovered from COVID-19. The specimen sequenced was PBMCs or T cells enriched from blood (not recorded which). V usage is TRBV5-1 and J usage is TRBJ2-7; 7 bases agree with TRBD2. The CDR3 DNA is TGCGCCAGCAGGGGGGGAGGGAGTTTCAACGAGCAGTACTTC. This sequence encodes CASRGGGSFNEQYF.